Included here is one T cell receptor (beta chain) sequence, with context. It has no known antigen specificity. The cohort was made up of 500 to 850 healthy bone marrow donors. At the time of sampling, all cohort members were nominally healthy, though unrecorded immune exposures were likely present. The donor was CMV seronegative and belonged to the group of roughly 330 seronegative cohort members. Each donor provided a peripheral blood sample, and peripheral blood mononuclear cells were used for TCR beta sequencing. Genomic DNA was extracted from the blood cell samples with the Qiagen DNeasy Blood Extraction Kit. Library construction relied on the immunoSEQ multiplex PCR assay. For the multiplex PCR, a mixture combining 60 forward primers for TCR Vbeta segments and 13 reverse primers for TCR Jbeta segments was used. Amplification of the CDR3 region of rearranged TCR beta genes was performed with a multiplex PCR assay on genomic DNA. The amplified TCR beta libraries were sequenced on the Illumina HiSeq System as 87-base-pair reads. Per the source publication's procedure: A later analysis counted approximately 74 million unique TCR beta chains across the roughly 700 repertoires, and some 12 million of these chains were shared by at least two donors. Raw reads were error-corrected and collapsed into unique sequences with a nearest-neighbor algorithm that merged closely related sequences to remove PCR and sequencing errors. To assign V, D and J gene segments, CDR3 sequences were aligned to IMGT reference sequences. For a sequence to be retained, a match of at least six nucleotides to both a V gene segment and a J gene segment was required. Rearrangements were called productive when the CDR3 lacked stop codons and stayed in frame with V and J; all others were non-productive. Following IMGT convention, CDR3 was defined as the stretch from the second conserved V-encoded cysteine up to the conserved J-encoded phenylalanine. The earlier analysis of some 600 of the donors excluded sequences that lacked an unambiguous match to a single V gene segment. An earlier analysis of approximately 590 of the donors classified V segments as functional when productive rearrangements were above 56.7% and as segregating when the standard deviation between donors was above 5%. A statistical classification framework was built to diagnose cytomegalovirus status from the catalog of TCR beta chain sequences. In a later analysis, TCR nucleotide sequences were compared against IMGT/GENE-DB human TR gene sequences so that V and J genes could be assigned. In a later analysis, CDR3 sequences and most-parsimonious VDJ recombination scenarios were assigned using the TCRdist pipeline. A later analysis defined each TCR beta chain by its CDR3 amino acid sequence plus V-gene family, and excluded reads lacking a unique V-gene family. To address suspected cross-contamination and a sequencing artifact, a later analysis removed under 600 highly shared, low-generation-probability nucleotide sequences. In a later analysis, a clonal expansion index was calculated for each public chain from normalized within-repertoire ranks of inferred template counts. In a later analysis, generation probabilities were computed with a VDJ recombination model fitted to out-of-frame rearrangements, and the resulting probabilities were checked against IGoR. Hypergeometric tests were used in a later analysis to score TCR-TCR, TCR-HLA and TCR-CMV co-occurrence, with a repertoire-size bias correction applied to the TCR pairs. A later analysis estimated false discovery rates by permuting HLA or CMV assignments 20 times. In a later analysis, co-occurring TCRs were grouped using DBSCAN, and TCRdist sequence similarity was added for clustering within HLA-allele-positive subsets. For co-occurrence clustering, repertoires with fewer than 30,000 or more than 120,000 public chains were excluded, along with roughly five repertoires with anomalous nucleotide sharing. Entries here come from immuneACCESS through TCRdb and include only in-frame sequences with V and J called. Some clones fail to appear in such tables; in the studies checked, an unresolved V gene covers under half of the shortfall, and the cause of the remainder is unknown. V and J calls and clone size follow that table, whereas D and trimming were derived from the DNA. The sample's own table lists 150,000 to 250,000 clones. The ten largest make up 0.74% of the sample.

This sample was included in a study of cytomegalovirus exposure and HLA in healthy donors (dated by TCRdb to about 2017). Background on the whole study: An earlier analysis of roughly 570 of the donors reported roughly 300 Gb of sequence data and some 110 million unique TCR beta sequences obtained from roughly 180 million T cells. Among 300 to 450 genotyped donors of the cohort, an average of 235,054 unique TCR beta nucleotide sequences were sequenced per donor, about a sixth of them non-productive. To predict cytomegalovirus infection status, the study combined high-throughput TCR immunosequencing, statistical association of individual TCRs with disease status, and machine learning. In an earlier analysis of over 550 of the donors, high-throughput TCR beta sequencing was used to judge whether each TCR beta V gene segment behaved as functional or pseudogenic. Approximately 300 gigabases of sequencing data and tens of millions of unique TCR sequences were included in an early release covering 500 to 750 HLA-typed donors. The later analysis used no new phenotypic data to find candidate immune exposures, relying instead on TCR beta sequences and their occurrence across donors. Roughly 5 DR-DQ haplotypes were handled as single units for association and clustering because linkage in the cohort was strong. HLA typing covered class I and class II loci at four-digit resolution. Genome-wide SNP genotypes for about 60% of the 666 donors were used in a later genetic analysis, which treated that subset as a discovery cohort. Along with the approximately 700-subject first cohort, a separate validation cohort of roughly 110 different subjects was used. Typing coverage varied by locus: roughly 629-640 donors for A, B, C, DRB1 and DQB1; approximately 560 for DQA1; some 610 for DPA1; 450 to 480 for DPB1. Donor age, sex, ethnicity and CMV serostatus were compiled together with the repertoire data. The study aimed to test whether signatures of past pathogen exposure could be identified by cataloging public T cell receptors. Every repertoire in the discovery cohort had been generated on one and the same sequencing platform. The T cell repertoires of 666 subjects were profiled by immunosequencing and related to cytomegalovirus serostatus. A later analysis re-examined previously published TCR beta repertoires from 600 to 700 donors and added high-resolution HLA genotyping to investigate patterns of TCR occurrence. Of the approximately 400 genotyped donors, around 81% fell in the genetic ancestry cluster associated with self-reported Caucasian donors.

Findings and caveats that apply to the study as a whole: According to a later analysis, parvovirus B19, influenza, CMV and Epstein-Barr virus appeared linked to several top co-occurrence clusters. The presence/absence analyses assumed that sequencing depth was roughly uniform across donors, and that assumption may not be true. Most CMV-associated TCR beta chains appeared to be HLA-restricted in a later analysis, and the HLA associations seemed to be driven largely by CMV exposure. The study gave a list of roughly 150 TCR beta chains associated with cytomegalovirus. A further reported finding was that TCR beta sequences accurately predicted the HLA-A and HLA-B alleles for most subjects in the first cohort. An earlier analysis of 450 to 750 of the donors showed that most TCR beta V segments appeared in productive rearrangements either about 87% or about 30% of the time, which broadly matched IMGT annotations. Some IMGT-functional V segments, including TRBV6-2 and TRBV6-3, could not be told apart with the 87-base-pair reads, so those segments were excluded. A later analysis found that HLA-associated TCR beta chains were more clonally expanded and had lower generation probabilities than equally common non-associated chains. Correlated functional status among segregating V segments might be attributable to linkage disequilibrium, but an unknown experimental factor could not be ruled out. At a false discovery rate of 0.05, a later analysis linked under 20,000 TCR beta sequences to specific HLA alleles. The classifier was reported to diagnose cytomegalovirus status with high specificity and sensitivity in both the original and validation cohorts. In a later analysis, TCR association rates were found to vary across HLA loci, with the most associated TCRs seen for DRB1 alleles and the fewest for HLA-C alleles. Most TCR sequences were seen in very few donors, while some public TCRs were found in many individuals. It was suggested by the authors that the approach could potentially be generalized to other disease states and immunological phenotypes. Compared with the approximately 670-donor mean, donors in an Asian-associated ancestry cluster had fewer N-insertions in productive TCRs, according to a later genetic analysis. Strong co-occurrence of HLA alleles, especially DR and DQ, made assigning TCR associations to individual alleles difficult. A cluster of highly shared sequence variants was judged likely to be a technical artifact of the sequencing pipeline. Only TCR beta chains were sequenced in this cohort, and the absence of alpha or paired-chain data limited detectable features. In vitro tests confirmed that a few of the cytomegalovirus-associated TCR beta chains recognize cytomegalovirus antigens. Because counts were too low, about 15 rarely observed V segments, including chromosome 9 orphons, were left out of the earlier analysis of a few hundred of the donors. The only immune exposure information available for the cohort was CMV serostatus. Because some donors lacked HLA typing at each locus, the association tests relied only on the typed subset. V-gene and J-gene trimming of TCR beta chains was associated with a missense DCLRE1C variant in a later genetic analysis, and the association was replicated in an independent cohort.

V gives up 2 bases and J gives up 8 bases, and the segment between their germline ends measures 31 bases. CDR3 length: 20 amino acids, cysteine to phenylalanine. The CDR3 DNA has 60 bases and is translated from base 1. Per the germline V gene, SNHLY is the CDR1 and FYNNEI is the CDR2. The rearranged segments are TRBV2 and TRBJ2-4; matching of 8 bases hints at TRBD2 as the D gene. The sequence came from a boy younger than 18 in good health and CMV-seronegative. Sequencing was carried out using PBMCs. The sequenced DNA is TGTGCCAGCAGTGAACCGGCGGGTAGCGGGGACAGTTATCCGAGGGACATTCAGTACTTC. It encodes CASSEPAGSGDSYPRDIQYF. This CDR3, with the reference TRBV2 and TRBJ2-4 proteins standing in past its ends, gives the full variable domain EPEVTQTPSHQVTQMGQEVILRCVPISNHLYFYWYRQILGQKVEFLVSFYNNEISEKSEIFDDQFSVERPDGSNFTLKIRSTKLEDSAMYFCASSEPAGSGDSYPRDIQYFGAGTRLSVL.